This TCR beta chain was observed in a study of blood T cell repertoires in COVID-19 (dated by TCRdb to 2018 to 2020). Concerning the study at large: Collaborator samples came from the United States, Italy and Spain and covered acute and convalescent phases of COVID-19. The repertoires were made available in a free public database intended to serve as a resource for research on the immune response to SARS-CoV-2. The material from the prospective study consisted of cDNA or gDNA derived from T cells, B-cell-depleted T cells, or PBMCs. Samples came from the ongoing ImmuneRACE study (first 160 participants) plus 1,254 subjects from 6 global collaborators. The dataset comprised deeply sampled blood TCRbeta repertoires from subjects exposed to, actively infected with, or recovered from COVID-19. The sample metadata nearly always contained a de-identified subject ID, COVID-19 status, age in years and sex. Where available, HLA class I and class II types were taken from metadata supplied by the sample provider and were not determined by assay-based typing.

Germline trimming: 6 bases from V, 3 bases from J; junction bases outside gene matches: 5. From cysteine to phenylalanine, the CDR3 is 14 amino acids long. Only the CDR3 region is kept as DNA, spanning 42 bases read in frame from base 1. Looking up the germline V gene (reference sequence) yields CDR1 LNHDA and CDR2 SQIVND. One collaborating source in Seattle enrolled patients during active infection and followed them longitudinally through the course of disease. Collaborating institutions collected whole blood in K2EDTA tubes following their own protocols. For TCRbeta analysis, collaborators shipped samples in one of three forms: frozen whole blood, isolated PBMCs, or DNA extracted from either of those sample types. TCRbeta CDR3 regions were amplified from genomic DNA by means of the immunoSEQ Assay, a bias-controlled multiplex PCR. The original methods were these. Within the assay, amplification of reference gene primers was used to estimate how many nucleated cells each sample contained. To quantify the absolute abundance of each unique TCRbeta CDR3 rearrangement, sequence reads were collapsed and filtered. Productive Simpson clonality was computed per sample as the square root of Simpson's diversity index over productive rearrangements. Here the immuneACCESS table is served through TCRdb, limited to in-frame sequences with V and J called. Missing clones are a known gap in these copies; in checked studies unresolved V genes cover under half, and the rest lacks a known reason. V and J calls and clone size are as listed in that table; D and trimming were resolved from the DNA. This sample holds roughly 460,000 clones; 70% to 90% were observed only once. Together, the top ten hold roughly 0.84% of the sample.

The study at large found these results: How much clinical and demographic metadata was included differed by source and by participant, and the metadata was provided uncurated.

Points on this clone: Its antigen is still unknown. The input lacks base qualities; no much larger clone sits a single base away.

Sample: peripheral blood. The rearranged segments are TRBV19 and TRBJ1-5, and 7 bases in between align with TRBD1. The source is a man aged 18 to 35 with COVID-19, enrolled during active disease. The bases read TGTGCCAGTAGCGACAGGGCCCTCAATCAGCCCCAGCATTTT. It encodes CASSDRALNQPQHF.